Below are 12 T cell receptor beta chains sequenced from a single sample in a study of T-cell memory formation after mild COVID-19. TCRdb fed the 5' RACE reads into MiXCR, producing one record per CDR3 protein. The top ten clones hold about 12% of a sample with hundreds of thousands of distinct CDR3 sequences, around a sixth of them seen once. The sequencing input was PBMCs or a T cell subset sorted from them (not recorded which). These receptors originate from an adult woman who had mild COVID-19 (a few samples of this study predate the infection). Cell type and time point are not known.

This chain's CDR3 is CASRIRQGARTDTQYF. The DNA for the CDR3 is TGTGCCAGCAGGATCCGACAGGGGGCGCGCACAGATACGCAGTATTTT. V is TRBV2 and J is TRBJ2-3; 10 bases map to TRBD1. The CDR3 totals 16 residues. The germline gives CDR1 SNHLY, CDR2 FYNNEI. Losses at the gene ends were 6 bases for V and 1 base for J; bases not matched to a gene: 7.

This chain connects TRBV7-2 to TRBJ1-1; D is ambiguous. Between the trimmed V and J ends, which lost 6 bases and 4 bases, there was a span of 12 bases. The CDR3 spans 13 residues. Germline V gene sequence: CDR1 SGHTA, CDR2 FQGNSA. CDR3 sequence: CASRAGDGTEAFF. The DNA for the CDR3 is TGTGCCAGCAGAGCAGGCGACGGCACTGAAGCTTTCTTT. The full variable domain, completed using reference TRBV7-2 and TRBJ1-1, is GAGVSQSPSNKVTEKGKDVELRCDPISGHTALYWYRQSLGQGLEFLIYFQGNSAPDKSGLPSDRFSAERTGGSVSTLTIQRTQQEDSAVYLCASRAGDGTEAFFGQGTRLTVV.

The J gene is TRBJ1-5, the V gene TRBV7-9; 10 bases are a match to TRBD1. CDR1 and CDR2 (germline): SEHNR, FQNEAQ (reference sequence). V was pared by 5 bases and J by 5 bases, with 6 bases of the junction left unmatched. CDR3 length: 15 residues. CDR3 nucleotides: TGTGCCAGCAGCCCCCCCGGGACAGGGGATCAGCCCCAGCATTTT. This codes for CASSPPGTGDQPQHF.

V usage is TRBV19 and J usage is TRBJ1-2, with D unclear. Germline V gene lookup returns CDR1 LNHDA and CDR2 SQIVND (reference sequence). The length of the CDR3 is 14 residues. Deletions cut 5 bases from V and 0 bases from J, with 10 bases between. As DNA, the CDR3 is TGTGCCAGTAGTGCTGACCCTCCTAACTATGGCTACACCTTC. It encodes CASSADPPNYGYTF.

This clonotype occurred a few times. The chain couples TRBV5-5 to TRBJ1-5; D unclear. Germline CDR1 reads SGHKS; CDR2 reads YYEKEE (reference sequence). This CDR3 is built from 15 residues. V lost 0 bases and J 2 bases, leaving 9 bases between the germline ends. CDR3 nucleotides: TGTGCCAGCAGCTTGGATTGGGCAGGCAATCAGCCCCAGCATTTT. Protein product: CASSLDWAGNQPQHF.

This chain connects TRBV4-1 to TRBJ1-5; TRBD1 matches at 8 bases. Germline V gene data show CDR1 as MGHRA and CDR2 as YSYEKL. The CDR3 is 15 amino acids. Trimming cost V 3 bases and J 4 bases; bases outside gene matches: 5. CDR3 amino acids: CASSQDGQGNQPQHF. Written as DNA, the CDR3 is TGCGCCAGCAGCCAGGATGGACAGGGAAATCAGCCCCAGCATTTT.

This chain links TRBV12-3 or TRBV12-4 with TRBJ2-5; 10 bases line up with TRBD2. This CDR3 has 17 residues. V trimming: 5 bases; J trimming: 2 bases; junction bases outside the gene matches: 11. CDR3 in amino acids: CASSMSPTTSGQETQYF. CDR3 sequence (DNA): TGTGCCAGCAGTATGAGCCCCACGACTAGCGGGCAAGAGACCCAGTACTTC.

This clonotype appeared a few times. The chain carries TRBV6-2 or TRBV6-3 and TRBJ1-5; D not certain. The length of the CDR3 is 13 residues. V gave up 1 base and J gave up 4 bases, with 5 bases separating them. Germline V CDR1 and CDR2: MNHEY, SVGEGT. The chain's CDR3 is CASSYWVNQPQHF. CDR3 sequence (DNA): TGTGCCAGCAGTTACTGGGTGAATCAGCCCCAGCATTTT.

This clonotype was picked up many times. The chain recombines TRBV5-1 with TRBJ2-7; D gene unclear. CDR1 is SGHRS, CDR2 YFSETQ, per germline. The CDR3 consists of 14 residues. Trimming stripped 0 bases from V and 0 bases from J, with 7 bases between. The CDR3 loop reads CASSLGQSSYEQYF. For the CDR3, the DNA is TGCGCCAGCAGCTTGGGTCAGAGCTCCTACGAGCAGTACTTC.

This clonotype was counted only a few times. The chain links TRBV5-1 to TRBJ2-7; TRBD2 matches at 12 bases. Germline lookup yields CDR1 SGHRS and CDR2 YFSETQ. J lost 5 bases, V lost 5 bases, and 14 bases had no gene match. The CDR3 has 17 residues. The CDR3 nucleotides are TGCGCCAGCAGTCCGATCGCGACTAGCGGGGGTGGACACGAGCAGTACTTC. Translating it yields CASSPIATSGGGHEQYF.

In this sample, this clonotype turned up a few times. This chain uses TRBV7-2 with TRBJ2-7, with 7 nucleotides matching TRBD2. V trimming: 4 bases; J trimming: 2 bases; junction bases outside the gene matches: 14. In germline, CDR1 is SGHTA, CDR2 FQGNSA. The length of the CDR3 is 17 residues. The CDR3 coding sequence is TGTGCCAGCAGCTCCCCGTTTGCGGGAGCTGGGGCCTACGAGCAGTACTTC. Protein product: CASSSPFAGAGAYEQYF.

This chain connects TRBV20-1 to TRBJ1-2; tentatively, D is TRBD1 (5 bases). V was pared by 1 base and J by 3 bases, with 12 bases between. The germline gives CDR1 DFQATT, CDR2 SNEGSKA (reference sequence). CDR3 length: 14 residues. CDR3 DNA sequence: TGCAGTGCTAGAGTCCCGGGACGTGACTATGGCTACACCTTC. It specifies CSARVPGRDYGYTF.